The entry that follows covers one TCR beta chain sequence. The sample originates from a study of blood T cell repertoires in COVID-19. As for the study in general: Sources were T cells, B-cell-depleted T cells, or PBMCs; the material itself was cDNA or gDNA.

Using immunoSEQ multiplex PCR, the repertoire was profiled, and TCRdb retains in-frame clones only, with some absent. The sample includes under 300,000 clones, roughly nine tenths seen only once; the top ten take around 6.5%. Germline V gives CDR1 MNHEY, CDR2 SMNVEV (reference sequence). The ends lost 7 bases at V and 3 bases at J; junction bases unmatched: 5. The CDR3 runs 13 residues. The source material was peripheral blood. This chain links TRBV27 with TRBJ1-1; 7 bases map to TRBD1. This receptor was identified in a man in his sixties with acute or convalescent COVID-19. The CDR3 sequence is CASTPTGDTEAFF. The CDR3 coding sequence is TGTGCCAGCACCCCTACAGGGGACACTGAAGCTTTCTTT.